In this sample, the clone carrying this T cell receptor (beta chain) is medium-sized. The antigen is unknown. This specimen comes from a study of prognosis after radiotherapy for stage I lung cancer. The study, taken as a whole, reports: Patients who had metastases reportedly showed TRBV and TRBJ gene usage that varied from that of patients who did not.

With two-round multiplex PCR, TCR beta CDR3 sequences were amplified from genomic DNA. Primers were specific to each TRBV and TRBJ gene in first-round PCR. TCRdb re-called the multiplex PCR reads through MiXCR, storing one row per CDR3 protein. Of around 31,000 distinct CDR3 sequences listed, 40% to 55% are singletons. The sequencing here drew on PBMCs, taken before or after stereotactic body radiation therapy (not recorded which). This clonotype was sampled from a donor at least 50 years old with non-small cell lung cancer.

CDR3 sequence (DNA): TGCGCCAGCAGCTCCCTTCAGGGAGGGTATGGCTACACCTTC. Residues: CASSSLQGGYGYTF. V is TRBV5-1 and J is TRBJ1-2; TRBD1 is a possible D gene (5 bases). This CDR3 is 14 amino acids long. From germline, CDR1 is SGHRS and CDR2 YFSETQ. V lost 3 bases, J lost 5 bases, and 14 bases lay in between. Combining the CDR3 with reference TRBV5-1 and TRBJ1-2 gives the whole variable domain KAGVTQTPRYLIKTRGQQVTLSCSPISGHRSVSWYQQTPGQGLQFLFEYFSETQRNKGNFPGRFSGRQFSNSRSEMNVSTLELGDSALYLCASSSLQGGYGYTFGSGTRLTVV.